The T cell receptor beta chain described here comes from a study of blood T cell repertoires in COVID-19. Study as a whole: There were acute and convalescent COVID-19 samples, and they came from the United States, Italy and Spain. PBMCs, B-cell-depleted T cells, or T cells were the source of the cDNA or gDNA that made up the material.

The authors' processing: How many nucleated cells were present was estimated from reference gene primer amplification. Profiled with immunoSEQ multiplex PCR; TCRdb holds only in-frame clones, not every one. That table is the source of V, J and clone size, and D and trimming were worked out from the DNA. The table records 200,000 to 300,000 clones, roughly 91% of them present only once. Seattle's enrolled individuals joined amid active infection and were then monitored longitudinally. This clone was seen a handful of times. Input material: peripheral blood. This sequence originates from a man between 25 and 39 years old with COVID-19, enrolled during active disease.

CDR3 coding DNA: TGTGCCAGCAGACGGGACACCGAGACCCAGTACTTC. This sequence encodes CASRRDTETQYF. The chain has TRBV2 and TRBJ2-5; the D gene is possibly TRBD1 (6 bases). With 6 bases removed from V and 5 bases from J, the gap between germline ends came to 10 bases. Germline lookup yields CDR1 SNHLY and CDR2 FYNNEI. The CDR3 extends over 12 amino acids.